This T cell receptor beta chain was sequenced for a study of T cells in localized non-small cell lung cancer. Study results and limitations: There was higher T cell clonality in uninvolved adjacent lung than in tumor, and it was highest there.

Of note for this clone: What it binds is not known.

Germline assignment: CDR1 LNHDA and CDR2 SQIVND (reference sequence). This CDR3 is 16 amino acids long. V lost 4 bases to trimming and J lost 7 bases; unmatched junction nucleotides: 8. Method: immunoSEQ multiplex PCR; TCRdb's copy keeps in-frame clones and lacks some. Counted here are a few thousand clones, 20% to 25% occurring once; the ten biggest clones make up less than 30%. Sequenced material: lung tumor tissue, taken before any cancer treatment. The TCR was taken from a woman aged 40-69 years with stage I lung adenocarcinoma. The chain recombines TRBV19 with TRBJ2-1, with 12 bases fitting TRBD2. The CDR3 DNA reads as TGTGCCAGTAGTAACCCAACGCTAGCGGGGGGGAATGAGCAGTTCTTC. Encoded protein: CASSNPTLAGGNEQFF.